Following are 4 T cell receptor beta chains from one sample sequenced in a study of identical twins. TCRdb ran MiXCR on the 5' RACE reads and lists one entry per CDR3 protein. The top ten hold roughly 4% of the sample, which has roughly 690,000 distinct CDR3 sequences, around 20% seen once. The same sample was also studied in work on T cells expressing NK-cell markers.

The sequenced sample was PBMCs. Receptor source: a woman aged 18-30 years in good health.

This clonotype was seen repeatedly, ten times or more. This chain links TRBV3-1 with TRBJ1-5; D possibly corresponds to TRBD1 (5 bases). The CDR3 length is 13 residues. The germline V and J ends were trimmed by 2 bases and 4 bases, with 6 bases remaining between them. Looked up from germline, CDR1 is LGHDT and CDR2 is YNNKEL (reference sequence). In DNA form, the CDR3 reads TGTGCCAGCAGCCAATCAGGGAATCAGCCCCAGCATTTT. It translates to CASSQSGNQPQHF.

There are a few counts of this clonotype. The chain recombines TRBV6-5 with TRBJ2-7, with 7 bases aligning to TRBD1. The CDR3 extends over 15 amino acids. Germline CDR1 reads MNHEY; CDR2 reads SVGAGI. The ends lost 6 bases at V and 0 bases at J; junction bases unmatched: 8. This CDR3 reads CASRYGTVPSYEQYF. CDR3 coding DNA: TGTGCCAGCAGGTACGGGACAGTACCCTCCTACGAGCAGTACTTC.

J is TRBJ2-5 and V is TRBV7-2; D tentatively reads TRBD1 or TRBD2 (5 bases each). V was trimmed by 5 bases and J by 5 bases, leaving 9 bases between them. Germline lookup yields CDR1 SGHTA and CDR2 FQGNSA. The CDR3 totals 12 residues. The CDR3 spells CASSHRGETQYF. Here the CDR3 DNA reads TGTGCCAGCAGCCACCGGGGCGAGACCCAGTACTTC.

In its sample, this clonotype was seen many times. The chain uses TRBV20-1 and TRBJ2-3; 11 bases map to TRBD2. Germline V lookup: CDR1 DFQATT, CDR2 SNEGSKA (reference sequence). J lost 2 bases, V lost 1 base, and 11 bases had no gene match. CDR3 length: 18 residues. The CDR3 loop is CSARVPGLAGGPTDTQYF. CDR3 DNA: TGCAGTGCTAGAGTGCCAGGGCTAGCGGGAGGCCCCACAGATACGCAGTATTTT.